The 31 T cell receptor beta chains listed next were all sequenced from one sample in a study of tumor-infiltrating lymphocytes in primary liver carcinoma. Starting material of 450 to 550 ng total RNA yielded TCR beta cDNA via a constant-region primer. Amplification in three nested multiplex PCR rounds with slightly modified ARM-PCR gave rise to TCR beta libraries. With TRBV1-TRBV30 forward primers and a C-beta reverse primer, the first two PCR rounds were run for around 11 cycles each. TCRdb processed the multiplex PCR reads anew with MiXCR; each CDR3 protein has one entry. This sample has about 120,000 distinct CDR3 sequences, with 65% found just once. Between about 19 and 34 mg of unsorted bulk tissue served as the source from which RNA and DNA were co-extracted. Source material: liver tumor tissue from sampling region 1. Specified subset: tumor region T1, superior pole. All receptors come from a woman aged 60-75 years with primary liver carcinoma and hepatitis B virus infection.

The gene calls are TRBV19 and TRBJ2-7, with 11 nucleotides matching TRBD2. CDR3 length equals 14 residues. V was pared by 10 bases and J by 3 bases, with 8 bases of the junction left unmatched. Per germline, CDR1 LNHDA and CDR2 SQIVND (reference sequence). CDR3 sequence reads: CAIRTSGGFYEQYF. As DNA, the CDR3 is TGTGCCATCCGAACTAGCGGGGGCTTCTACGAGCAGTACTTC.

With regard to this clonotype: This is likely a read error, given that the CDR3 carries no conserved phenylalanine or tryptophan at its end. The chain joins TRBV11-3 to TRBJ2-1; 15 nucleotides match TRBD2. The germline gives CDR1 SGHNT, CDR2 YENEEA. This CDR3 region has 19 residues. The trim removed 5 bases at V and 6 bases at J, leaving 14 bases unmatched. The chain's CDR3 is CASSAGQVGLAGGINEQFL. In nucleotides, the CDR3 is TGTGCCAGCAGCGCCGGACAGGTGGGACTAGCGGGAGGAATCAATGAGCAGTTCCTC.

This clonotype was seen ten or more times. The CDR3, as DNA: TGTGCCAGCAGGTCCACCAGGGTCCCGGGGAACGAGCAGTACTTC. This encodes CASRSTRVPGNEQYF. The rearrangement joins TRBV28 to TRBJ2-7; D could derive from TRBD1 or TRBD2 (5 bases each). The CDR3 has 15 amino acids. With 6 bases removed from V and 5 bases from J, the gap between germline ends came to 20 bases. The V gene's germline CDR1 is MDHEN and CDR2 SYDVKM.

V usage is TRBV11-3 and J usage is TRBJ2-1; TRBD1 aligns across 10 bases. The J segment lost 12 bases and the V segment lost 11 bases, leaving 16 bases of the junction unmatched. The CDR3 spans 14 residues. Germline V lookup: CDR1 SGHNT, CDR2 YENEEA. Written as DNA, the CDR3 is TGTGCCGGCACTCAGTTTGGGACAGGGGAAAGGCAGTTCTTC. The encoded protein is CAGTQFGTGERQFF.

Turning to this clonotype: The conserved closing phenylalanine or tryptophan is absent in this CDR3, likely reflecting a read error. The DNA is omitted, as the CDR3 cannot be located on it reliably, and the CDR3 follows TCRdb's listing. The chain is built from TRBV11-2 and TRBJ1-2; the table's D call of TRBD1 was not tested on the DNA. Germline values: CDR1 SGHAT, CDR2 FQNNGV. From its first to its last residue, the CDR3 has 13 amino acids. The CDR3 protein is CASSPTRGDGFTI.

As for this clonotype: This may arise from a read error, as a much more abundant clone is one base away. V and J are TRBV6-1 and TRBJ2-2; D is unresolved. The length of the CDR3 is 15 residues. Trimming removed 8 bases at V and 6 bases at J, with 19 bases between. Germline lookup yields CDR1 MNHNS and CDR2 SASEGT. The CDR3 is CASVVTWVKPGELFF. The CDR3 nucleotides are TGTGCCAGCGTAGTCACATGGGTAAAACCCGGGGAGCTGTTTTTT.

This clonotype was detected many times. V usage is TRBV6-6 and J usage is TRBJ2-7; 10 bases fit TRBD1. CDR3 length: 13 amino acids. Trimming removed 7 bases from V and 5 bases from J; junction bases left unmatched: 5. Germline assignment: CDR1 MNHNY and CDR2 SVGAGI (reference sequence). CDR3 protein: CASTRQGADEQYF. CDR3 DNA sequence: TGTGCCAGCACAAGACAGGGGGCAGACGAGCAGTACTTC.

To note about this clonotype: This CDR3 fails to terminate in the conserved phenylalanine or tryptophan, so it likely reflects a read error. No DNA is shown, since the ends of the CDR3 on it are uncertain; the CDR3 is the one TCRdb lists. V is TRBV11-3 and J is TRBJ1-1. Germline V gives CDR1 SGHNT, CDR2 YENEEA. The CDR3 is 14 residues long, counting both termini. CDR3 residues: CASSQDGLNAEALI.

J is TRBJ1-2 and V is TRBV12-3 or TRBV12-4, with a weak D call TRBD1 (6 bases). The CDR3 contains 18 residues. Trimming took 6 bases from V and 8 from J, leaving 31 bases between them. The CDR3 DNA reads as TGTGCCAGCAGCGAAAGAGGGGGGCGCCCCAGAACTAACGTAGGCTACACCTTC. Residues: CASSERGGRPRTNVGYTF.

With respect to this clonotype: The junction departs from the called germline gene at one end, perhaps through a read error. The chain joins TRBV11-2 to TRBJ2-2; D might be TRBD2 (5 bases). The germline V gene has CDR1 SGHAT and CDR2 FQNNGV. CDR3 length: 13 residues. The CDR3 region has the DNA TGTGCCAGCTGCCTAGATAGGACTGGGGAGCTATTTTTT. Translating it yields CASCLDRTGELFF.

Details on this clonotype: A much larger clone differs from this one at a single base, so this may be a read error. The gene calls are TRBV6-2 or TRBV6-3 and TRBJ2-5, with D perhaps matching TRBD1 or TRBD2 (7 bases each). V was clipped by 3 bases and J by 4 bases, with 12 bases between them. Germline V gene lookup returns CDR1 MNHEY and CDR2 SVGEGT. This CDR3 has 14 amino acids. The CDR3 is CASSYQGGTETQYF. The CDR3 DNA sequence: TGTGCCAGCAGTTATCAGGGGGGGACAGAGACCCAGTACTTC.

V and J are TRBV12-5 and TRBJ2-7, with 9 positions matching TRBD1. With V trimmed by 7 bases and J by 2 bases, 9 bases remained unmatched. Looked up from germline, CDR1 is LGHNT and CDR2 is FRNRAP. There are 15 residues in the CDR3. In DNA form, the CDR3 reads TGTGCTAGTGCCATGACAGGGGGGAGGCCCTACGAGCAGTACTTC. This codes for CASAMTGGRPYEQYF.

A note on this clonotype: This may be a read error, as it is one base from a much larger clone. The gene calls are TRBV12-3 or TRBV12-4 and TRBJ1-2, with TRBD1 as a possible D gene (5 bases). The CDR3 sequence is 14 residues long. The germline V and J ends were trimmed by 1 base and 4 bases, with 10 bases remaining between them. The CDR3 reads CASSLVMGPYGYTF. The CDR3 DNA reads TGTGCCAGCAGTTTAGTTATGGGACCCTATGGCTACACCTTC.

On this clonotype: It is likely a read error, because the conserved phenylalanine at the end of the CDR3 is missing. The chain has TRBV11-2 and TRBJ2-1; 7 bases match TRBD2. In germline, CDR1 is SGHAT, CDR2 FQNNGV. The CDR3 length is 13 residues. This CDR3 is CASSLVLGGEQFL. The CDR3 DNA reads as TGTGCCAGCAGTTTAGTTTTGGGGGGGGAGCAGTTCCTC.

This clonotype was recorded at least ten times. The chain couples TRBV11-3 to TRBJ2-1; possibly TRBD1 for D (6 bases). V lost 0 bases and J lost 7, with 10 bases in between. This CDR3 has 14 residues. Germline CDR1 reads SGHNT; CDR2 reads YENEEA. CDR3 protein: CASSLEGARNEQFF. CDR3 sequence (DNA): TGTGCCAGCAGCTTAGAGGGGGCGCGGAATGAGCAGTTCTTC.

This clonotype was detected many times. The chain couples TRBV7-9 to TRBJ2-3; D not certain. This CDR3 spans 15 amino acids. Germline V gene lookup returns CDR1 SEHNR and CDR2 FQNEAQ (reference sequence). Trimming stripped 2 bases from V and 2 bases from J, with 11 bases between. The CDR3 spells CASSLITALTDTQYF. The CDR3 region has the DNA TGTGCCAGCAGCTTAATTACTGCACTCACAGATACGCAGTATTTT. Full variable domain (remainder filled in from reference TRBV7-9 and TRBJ2-3): DTGVSQNPRHKITKRGQNVTFRCDPISEHNRLYWYRQTLGQGPEFLTYFQNEAQLEKSRLLSDRFSAERPKGSFSTLEIQRTEQGDSAMYLCASSLITALTDTQYFGPGTRLTVL.

The chain recombines TRBV11-2 with TRBJ2-3; 9 nucleotides line up with TRBD2. CDR1 and CDR2 (germline): SGHAT, FQNNGV. The CDR3 spans 15 residues. V was pared by 5 bases and J by 4 bases, with 7 bases of the junction left unmatched. CDR3 DNA: TGTGCCAGCAGCACGGGACTAGCAGGATCAGATACGCAGTATTTT. The encoded protein is CASSTGLAGSDTQYF.

As regards this clonotype: Germline and junction disagree at one end, which may indicate a read error. The rearrangement links TRBV11-3 to TRBJ2-1, with TRBD2 as a possible D gene (7 bases). Germline CDR1 SGHNT, CDR2 YENEEA. This CDR3 region has 17 residues. CDR3 protein: CANNSRGARAMGNEQLF. CDR3 nucleotide sequence: TGTGCCAACAACTCCCGGGGGGCGCGGGCCATGGGCAATGAGCAGCTCTTC.

About this clonotype: A clone one base away is much larger, so this may be a read error. The V gene is TRBV12-3 or TRBV12-4, the J gene TRBJ2-3; D is unclear. The CDR3 runs to 12 residues. As DNA, the CDR3 is TGTGCCAGCAGTTTCAGCACAGATATGCAGTATTTT. Its protein product is CASSFSTDMQYF.

This clonotype was counted between two and nine times. Germline and junction disagree at one end, which may indicate a read error. The chain joins TRBV11-3 to TRBJ2-2; TRBD2 might be the D (6 bases). Germline lookup yields CDR1 SGHNT and CDR2 YENEEA. This CDR3 is built from 15 residues. CDR3 protein: CTSSFHTEGTGELFF. The CDR3 DNA reads TGTACCAGCAGCTTTCACACGGAGGGAACCGGGGAGCTGTTTTTT.

The chain is built from TRBV11-2 and TRBJ2-7, with TRBD2 matching 7 bases. This CDR3 has 18 residues. V shed 7 bases, J shed 8 bases, and the junction held 26 bases outside the gene matches. CDR1 SGHAT and CDR2 FQNNGV come from the germline V gene. CDR3 loop: CASNFLTSRSQKGHKQYF. In DNA, the CDR3 is TGTGCCAGCAATTTCCTGACTAGCAGGAGTCAGAAGGGGCACAAGCAGTACTTC. The full variable domain, rest sourced from reference TRBV11-2 and TRBJ2-7, is EAGVAQSPRYKIIEKRQSVAFWCNPISGHATLYWYQQILGQGPKLLIQFQNNGVVDDSQLPKDRFSAERLKGVDSTLKIQPAKLEDSAVYLCASNFLTSRSQKGHKQYFGPGTRLTVT.

J is TRBJ2-3 and V is TRBV11-2; the match to TRBD2 covers 11 bases. The CDR3 covers 15 residues. J lost 7 bases, V lost 6 bases, and 9 bases had no gene match. From germline, CDR1 is SGHAT and CDR2 FQNNGV. The CDR3 sequence is CASSPGLAGPNTQYF. The CDR3 DNA is TGTGCCAGCAGTCCTGGACTAGCGGGCCCGAATACGCAGTATTTT.

This clonotype was seen a few times. J is TRBJ2-1 and V is TRBV7-3; TRBD2 might be the D (5 bases). The germline V gene has CDR1 SGHTA and CDR2 FQGTGA. This CDR3 has 14 residues. V gave up 2 bases and J gave up 8 bases, with 13 bases separating them. The CDR3 here is CASSLRTATDEQFF. The CDR3 DNA reads as TGTGCCAGCAGCTTACGGACTGCCACGGATGAGCAGTTCTTC.

The rearrangement links TRBV11-3 to TRBJ1-1, with no clear D. CDR1 and CDR2 from the germline V gene are SGHNT and YENEEA. V was clipped by 4 bases and J by 5 bases, with 14 bases between them. This CDR3 has 14 residues. The CDR3 region has the DNA TGTGCCAGCAGCTACGTGGGGTCGGATACTGAAGCTTTCTTT. Residues: CASSYVGSDTEAFF.

In the case of this clonotype: A much larger clone is a single base away; this may be a read error. V gene TRBV6-5 combines with J gene TRBJ2-7; the match to TRBD2 covers 8 bases. Germline V gene sequence: CDR1 MNHEY, CDR2 SVGAGI. The V gene end was trimmed by 11 bases and the J gene end by 4 bases; junction bases not matched to a gene: 7. This CDR3 has 12 residues. The CDR3 bases are TGTGCCCCGCGGGGGGAACTTTACGAGCAGTACTTC. It encodes CAPRGELYEQYF.

The J gene is TRBJ1-2, the V gene TRBV6-6; D is perhaps TRBD1 (5 bases). The CDR3 spans 15 residues. V was shortened by 5 bases and J by 3 bases, with 16 bases between the two germline ends. The germline gives CDR1 MNHNY, CDR2 SVGAGI (reference sequence). The CDR3 DNA reads TGTGCCAGCAGTGACAGTCCAGCCACTGACTATGGCTACACCTTC. Protein: CASSDSPATDYGYTF.

The chain carries TRBV29-1 and TRBJ2-3, with D unresolved. Trimming stripped 4 bases from V and 7 bases from J, with 18 bases between. The V gene's germline CDR1 is SQVTM and CDR2 ANQGSEA. The CDR3 is 14 amino acids. CDR3: CSVVDGTVTYTQYF. The CDR3 bases are TGCAGCGTTGTCGACGGTACGGTGACATATACGCAGTATTTT.

Turning to this clonotype: This may come from a read error, since a much larger clone is one base off. The V and J genes are TRBV5-1 and TRBJ2-1; 8 nucleotides agree with TRBD2. CDR1 SGHRS and CDR2 YFSETQ come from the germline V gene. The J segment lost 11 bases and the V segment lost 4 bases, leaving 8 bases of the junction unmatched. The CDR3 covers 13 residues. The CDR3 DNA sequence: TGCGCCAGCAGCCCTTATAGCGGGGCTAAGCAGTTCTTC. Translation gives CASSPYSGAKQFF.

This clonotype was detected ten times or more. This rearrangement joins TRBV4-2 to TRBJ2-2; D gene uncertain. From germline, CDR1 is LGHNA and CDR2 YNFKEQ. V lost 4 bases and J 0 bases, leaving 9 bases between the germline ends. The CDR3 contains 15 residues. The CDR3 DNA reads TGTGCCAGCAGCCCCGAGACGGCGAACACCGGGGAGCTGTTTTTT. This codes for CASSPETANTGELFF.

To note about this clonotype: No conserved phenylalanine or tryptophan ends this CDR3, so it is likely a read error. The chain recombines TRBV11-2 with TRBJ2-7, with TRBD1 matching 9 bases. The length of the CDR3 is 14 residues. Germline CDR1 and CDR2: SGHAT and FQNNGV. This chain's CDR3 is CVSSSGQGTYEQYS. DNA for the CDR3: TGTGTCAGCAGCTCGGGACAGGGAACCTACGAGCAGTACTCC.

A note on this clonotype: It may be a read error: a sequence one base away is much more abundant. This chain joins TRBV29-1 and TRBJ2-1; either TRBD1 or TRBD2 may fit D (5 bases each). The V end lost 4 bases, the J end lost 9 bases, and 19 bases lay between the germline ends. The germline gives CDR1 SQVTM, CDR2 ANQGSEA. The CDR3 has 14 residues. CDR3 protein: CSVGGTGTTSEQFF. The CDR3 DNA follows: TGCAGCGTTGGAGGAACTGGGACGACATCTGAGCAGTTCTTC.